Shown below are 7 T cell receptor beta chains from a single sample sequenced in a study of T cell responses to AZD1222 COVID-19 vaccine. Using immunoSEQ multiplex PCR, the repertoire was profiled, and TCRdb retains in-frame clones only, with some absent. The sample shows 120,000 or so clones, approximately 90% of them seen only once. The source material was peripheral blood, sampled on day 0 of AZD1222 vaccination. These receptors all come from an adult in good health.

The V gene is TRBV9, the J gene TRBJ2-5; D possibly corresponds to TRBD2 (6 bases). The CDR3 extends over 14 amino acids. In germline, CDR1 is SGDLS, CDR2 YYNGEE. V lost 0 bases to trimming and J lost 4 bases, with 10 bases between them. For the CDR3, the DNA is TGTGCCAGCAGCGTAGACGGGGGTGGAGAGACCCAGTACTTC. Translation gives CASSVDGGGETQYF.

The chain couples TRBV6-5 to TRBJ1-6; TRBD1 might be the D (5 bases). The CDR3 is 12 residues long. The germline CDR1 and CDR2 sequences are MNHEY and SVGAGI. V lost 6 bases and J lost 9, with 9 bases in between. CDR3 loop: CASRNGGSPLHF. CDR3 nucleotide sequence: TGTGCCAGCAGGAACGGGGGTTCACCCCTCCACTTT.

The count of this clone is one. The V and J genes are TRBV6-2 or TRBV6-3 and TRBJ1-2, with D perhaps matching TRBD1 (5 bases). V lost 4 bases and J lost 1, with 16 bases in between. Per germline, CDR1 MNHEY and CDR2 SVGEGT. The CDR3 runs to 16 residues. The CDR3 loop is CASSSGPPGLNYGYTF. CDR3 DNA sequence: TGTGCCAGCAGTTCGGGACCTCCGGGACTTAACTATGGCTACACCTTC.

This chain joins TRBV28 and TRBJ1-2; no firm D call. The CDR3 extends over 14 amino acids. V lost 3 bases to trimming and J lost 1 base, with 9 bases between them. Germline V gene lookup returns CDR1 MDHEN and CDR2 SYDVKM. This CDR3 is CASSFPSDNYGYTF. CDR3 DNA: TGTGCCAGCAGTTTTCCCTCAGATAACTATGGCTACACCTTC.

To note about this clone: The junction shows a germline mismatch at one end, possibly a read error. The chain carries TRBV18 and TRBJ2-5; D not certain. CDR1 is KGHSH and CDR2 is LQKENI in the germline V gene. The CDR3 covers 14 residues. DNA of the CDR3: TGTGCCAGCTCCCCACCGTCCGGCCAAGAGACCCAGTACTTC. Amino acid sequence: CASSPPSGQETQYF.

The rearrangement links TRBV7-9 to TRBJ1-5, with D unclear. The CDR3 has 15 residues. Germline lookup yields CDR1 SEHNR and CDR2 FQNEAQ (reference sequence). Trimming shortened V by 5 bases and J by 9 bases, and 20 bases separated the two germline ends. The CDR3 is CASSTSSPDVPPQHF. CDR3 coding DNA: TGTGCCAGCAGCACGTCATCCCCTGACGTTCCGCCCCAGCATTTT. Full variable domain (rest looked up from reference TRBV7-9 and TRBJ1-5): DTGVSQNPRHKITKRGQNVTFRCDPISEHNRLYWYRQTLGQGPEFLTYFQNEAQLEKSRLLSDRFSAERPKGSFSTLEIQRTEQGDSAMYLCASSTSSPDVPPQHFGDGTRLSIL.

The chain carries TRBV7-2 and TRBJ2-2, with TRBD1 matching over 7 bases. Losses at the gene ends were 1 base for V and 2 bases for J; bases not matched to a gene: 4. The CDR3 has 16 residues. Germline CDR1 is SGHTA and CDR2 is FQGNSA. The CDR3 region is CASSLVRTGNTGELFF. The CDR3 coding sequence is TGTGCCAGCAGCTTAGTGAGGACAGGCAACACCGGGGAGCTGTTTTTT.